These 24 T cell receptor beta chains share one sample of origin, sequenced in a study of blood T cell repertoires in COVID-19. The assay was immunoSEQ multiplex PCR, and TCRdb's table has in-frame clones only and misses some. The sample includes more than 85,000 clones, 70% to 80% seen only once; the top ten take around a quarter. The source material was peripheral blood. All receptors come from a man in his 70s with acute or convalescent COVID-19.

The gene calls are TRBV27 and TRBJ2-1; 8 bases agree with TRBD2. The germline V gene has CDR1 MNHEY and CDR2 SMNVEV (reference sequence). Germline trimming cut 2 bases from V and 5 bases from J; bases unmatched to any gene: 2. The CDR3 sequence is 14 residues long. CDR3 protein: CASSLMREDNEQFF. CDR3 sequence (DNA): TGTGCCAGCAGTTTAATGCGGGAGGACAATGAGCAGTTCTTC.

The chain carries TRBV28 and TRBJ1-6; possible D gene TRBD1, 5 bases. V was shortened by 6 bases and J by 14 bases, with 14 bases between the two germline ends. This CDR3 spans 12 amino acids. Germline values: CDR1 MDHEN, CDR2 SYDVKM. CDR3 bases: TGTGCCAGCAGAGGGACTACGCTTGCCCTCCACTTT. It translates to CASRGTTLALHF.

The chain links TRBV10-3 to TRBJ2-7, with 7 positions matching TRBD1. Germline V gives CDR1 ENHRY, CDR2 SYGVKD. The V segment lost 6 bases and the J segment 3 bases; nucleotides outside the gene matches: 8. There are 14 residues in the CDR3. The CDR3 loop is CAISPGQGVYEQYF. The CDR3 nucleotides are TGTGCCATCAGCCCGGGGCAGGGGGTCTACGAGCAGTACTTC.

V usage is TRBV13 and J usage is TRBJ2-2, with 9 bases fitting TRBD1. CDR1 and CDR2 from the germline V gene are PRHDT and FYEKMQ (reference sequence). The CDR3 sequence is 15 residues long. The trim removed 5 bases at V and 5 bases at J, leaving 6 bases unmatched. The CDR3 spells CASSRDRGGTGELFF. Written as DNA, the CDR3 is TGTGCCAGCAGCCGAGACAGGGGGGGGACCGGGGAGCTGTTTTTT.

The rearrangement joins TRBV9 to TRBJ2-7; D perhaps matches TRBD2 (6 bases). CDR3 length equals 13 residues. V lost 0 bases to trimming and J lost 3 bases, with 7 bases between them. Germline CDR1 is SGDLS and CDR2 is YYNGEE. DNA for the CDR3: TGTGCCAGCAGCGTAGTCGGGGGCTACGAGCAGTACTTC. Protein: CASSVVGGYEQYF.

For this clone: One junction end disagrees with the germline gene, perhaps due to a read error. The chain links TRBV7-7 to TRBJ2-7; a weak D match, TRBD2 (5 bases). This CDR3 spans 15 amino acids. Germline V gene lookup returns CDR1 SSHAT and CDR2 FNYEAQ (reference sequence). CDR3 in amino acids: CASSLVEGPGYEQYF. CDR3 DNA: TGTGCTAGCAGCTTAGTCGAGGGTCCGGGGTACGAGCAGTACTTC.

A few counts support this clone. The V call is TRBV28, the J call TRBJ1-5; TRBD1 matches 8 bases. Germline V gives CDR1 MDHEN, CDR2 SYDVKM. With 10 bases clipped from V and 4 bases from J, the junction kept 9 bases outside the gene matches. The CDR3 loop spans 14 amino acids. This CDR3 is CATQDRVRNQPQHF. The CDR3 bases are TGTGCCACCCAGGACAGGGTAAGGAATCAGCCCCAGCATTTT.

J is TRBJ2-5 and V is TRBV15, with D perhaps TRBD2 (6 bases). V lost 3 bases and J 5 bases, leaving 22 bases between the germline ends. Germline values: CDR1 LNHNV, CDR2 YYDKDF (reference sequence). The CDR3 extends over 17 amino acids. CDR3 nucleotide sequence: TGTGCCACCAGCAGGAGATTGGGGACTCATAAGAGGGAGACCCAGTACTTC. Its protein is CATSRRLGTHKRETQYF.

This clone has a handful of counts. The genes are TRBV7-2 and TRBJ1-2; no clear D gene. The CDR3 has 13 amino acids. The V gene lost 5 bases and the J gene lost 7 bases, with 14 bases spanning the gap. Germline V CDR1 and CDR2: SGHTA, FQGNSA. CDR3 sequence (DNA): TGTGCCAGCAGCGCGAACGGTCTCTCTGGCTACACCTTC. The encoded protein is CASSANGLSGYTF.

The V gene is TRBV5-5, the J gene TRBJ2-7, with TRBD2 matching over 12 bases. With V trimmed by 4 bases and J by 3 bases, 5 bases remained unmatched. The CDR3 loop spans 15 amino acids. The germline CDR1 and CDR2 sequences are SGHKS and YYEKEE (reference sequence). CDR3 bases: TGTGCCAGCAGCCGACTAGCGGGGGTGGGCTACGAGCAGTACTTC. The encoded protein is CASSRLAGVGYEQYF.

V usage is TRBV11-2 and J usage is TRBJ2-5; 7 bases line up with TRBD2. The J segment lost 4 bases and the V segment lost 5 bases, leaving 7 bases of the junction unmatched. Germline-derived CDR1 and CDR2 are SGHAT and FQNNGV. The CDR3 sequence is 14 residues long. The CDR3 nucleotides read TGTGCCAGCAGCCACGGACTAGAGAGAGAGACCCAGTACTTC. Protein: CASSHGLERETQYF.

In nucleotides, the CDR3 is TGCGCCAGCAGCCAAGATAGCCTAGCGGGAGGAGATACGCAGTATTTT. Its protein product is CASSQDSLAGGDTQYF. This chain connects TRBV4-1 to TRBJ2-3; TRBD2 aligns across 11 bases. CDR1 MGHRA and CDR2 YSYEKL come from the germline V gene. The CDR3 sequence is 16 residues long. The V segment lost 0 bases and the J segment 5 bases; nucleotides outside the gene matches: 4.

The J gene is TRBJ2-3, the V gene TRBV7-9, with 14 bases matching TRBD2. Germline V lookup: CDR1 SEHNR, CDR2 FQNEAQ (reference sequence). The CDR3 is 17 amino acids. J gave up 2 bases and V 5 bases, and 6 bases lay outside the gene matches. The CDR3 region has the DNA TGTGCCAGCAGCGACGGGACTAGCGGGAGTCTCACAGATACGCAGTATTTT. Its protein is CASSDGTSGSLTDTQYF.

V gene TRBV5-1 combines with J gene TRBJ2-1; tentatively, D is TRBD1 (6 bases). V shed 4 bases and J shed 5 bases, with 10 bases lying between them. The CDR3 has 13 residues. In germline, CDR1 is SGHRS, CDR2 YFSETQ. CDR3 loop: CASSPGQNNEQFF. The CDR3 nucleotides read TGCGCCAGCAGCCCTGGACAGAACAATGAGCAGTTCTTC.

This rearrangement joins TRBV12-5 to TRBJ1-5; maybe TRBD1 (6 bases). V dropped 7 bases and J dropped 4 bases, with 11 bases sitting between them. Germline V CDR1 and CDR2: LGHNT, FRNRAP. The CDR3 has 13 amino acids. The CDR3 here is CASALDRNQPQHF. CDR3 nucleotides: TGTGCTAGTGCCCTGGACAGAAATCAGCCCCAGCATTTT. Supplemented by reference TRBV12-5 and TRBJ1-5, the full variable domain reads DARVTQTPRHKVTEMGQEVTMRCQPILGHNTVFWYRQTMMQGLELLAYFRNRAPLDDSGMPKDRFSAEMPDATLATLKIQPSEPRDSAVYFCASALDRNQPQHFGDGTRLSIL.

The chain has TRBV19 and TRBJ1-1; D might be TRBD1 (6 bases). The CDR3 loop spans 16 amino acids. The germline V and J ends were trimmed by 6 bases and 7 bases, with 24 bases remaining between them. Per the germline V gene, CDR1 is LNHDA and CDR2 is SQIVND (reference sequence). The CDR3 loop is CASRGTGTTFAREAFF. CDR3 DNA: TGTGCCAGTAGGGGCACCGGGACAACTTTCGCCCGTGAAGCTTTCTTT.

The chain combines TRBV27 with TRBJ2-1; D may be TRBD1 (5 bases). The germline V and J ends were trimmed by 5 bases and 4 bases, with 9 bases remaining between them. The CDR3 consists of 13 residues. Germline loops: CDR1 MNHEY, CDR2 SMNVEV (reference sequence). The CDR3 DNA reads as TGTGCCAGCAGTACCCAGGGATACAATGAGCAGTTCTTC. Encoded protein: CASSTQGYNEQFF.

The chain recombines TRBV19 with TRBJ2-7, with 7 positions matching TRBD1. The length of the CDR3 is 14 residues. The ends lost 6 bases at V and 3 bases at J; junction bases unmatched: 8. Germline assignment: CDR1 LNHDA and CDR2 SQIVND (reference sequence). In DNA, the CDR3 is TGTGCCAGTAGCGAACAGGGGATCCTCTACGAGCAGTACTTC. Translation gives CASSEQGILYEQYF.

The rearrangement joins TRBV7-2 to TRBJ1-5, with TRBD1 matching over 10 bases. V trimming: 1 base; J trimming: 2 bases; junction bases outside the gene matches: 2. The CDR3 is 16 amino acids. In germline, CDR1 is SGHTA, CDR2 FQGNSA. The CDR3 DNA is TGTGCCAGCAGCTTAGGGGGGACAGGGGGCAATCAGCCCCAGCATTTT. Translated, it gives CASSLGGTGGNQPQHF.

The V gene is TRBV12-5, the J gene TRBJ2-1, with D maybe TRBD2 (6 bases). The length of the CDR3 is 13 residues. The germline V gene has CDR1 LGHNT and CDR2 FRNRAP. The V end was cut by 6 bases, the J end by 9 bases, with 15 bases between. The chain's CDR3 is CASGLTGGGEQFF. For the CDR3, the DNA is TGTGCTAGTGGCTTGACTGGGGGAGGTGAGCAGTTCTTC.

The chain uses TRBV6-6 and TRBJ2-1; D remains ambiguous. Germline V gene data show CDR1 as MNHNY and CDR2 as SVGAGI (reference sequence). V was trimmed by 6 bases and J by 3 bases, leaving 15 bases between them. The CDR3 is made up of 15 amino acids. The DNA of the CDR3 is TGTGCCAGCAGCCCCGAACGATTCAGCTACAATGAGCAGTTCTTC. Translation: CASSPERFSYNEQFF.

This chain links TRBV5-1 with TRBJ2-5; D perhaps matches TRBD1 (5 bases). V lost 6 bases, J lost 2 bases, and 11 bases lay in between. CDR1 SGHRS and CDR2 YFSETQ come from the germline V gene. The CDR3 spans 13 residues. CDR3 protein: CASTSSGQETQYF. CDR3 bases: TGCGCCAGCACCTCCTCAGGGCAAGAGACCCAGTACTTC.

DNA of the CDR3: TGTGCCAGTAGTAACCGGGACAGGGGGCTCGATGAGCAGTTCTTC. Its translation: CASSNRDRGLDEQFF. The rearrangement uses TRBV19 and TRBJ2-1; 12 bases are shared with TRBD1. The V gene's germline CDR1 is LNHDA and CDR2 SQIVND (reference sequence). V shed 4 bases, J shed 8 bases, and the junction held 6 bases outside the gene matches. The length of the CDR3 is 15 residues. Drawing the rest from reference TRBV19 and TRBJ2-1, the complete variable domain is DGGITQSPKYLFRKEGQNVTLSCEQNLNHDAMYWYRQDPGQGLRLIYYSQIVNDFQKGDIAEGYSVSREKKESFPLTVTSAQKNPTAFYLCASSNRDRGLDEQFFGPGTRLTVL.

The chain has TRBV10-3 and TRBJ2-7, with 14 bases matching TRBD2. This CDR3 spans 15 amino acids. V gave up 8 bases and J gave up 0 bases; unmatched junction bases: 3. Germline CDR1 is ENHRY and CDR2 is SYGVKD. CDR3 sequence reads: CAIGGTSGSSYEQYF. In DNA form, the CDR3 reads TGTGCCATCGGAGGGACTAGCGGGAGCTCCTACGAGCAGTACTTC.